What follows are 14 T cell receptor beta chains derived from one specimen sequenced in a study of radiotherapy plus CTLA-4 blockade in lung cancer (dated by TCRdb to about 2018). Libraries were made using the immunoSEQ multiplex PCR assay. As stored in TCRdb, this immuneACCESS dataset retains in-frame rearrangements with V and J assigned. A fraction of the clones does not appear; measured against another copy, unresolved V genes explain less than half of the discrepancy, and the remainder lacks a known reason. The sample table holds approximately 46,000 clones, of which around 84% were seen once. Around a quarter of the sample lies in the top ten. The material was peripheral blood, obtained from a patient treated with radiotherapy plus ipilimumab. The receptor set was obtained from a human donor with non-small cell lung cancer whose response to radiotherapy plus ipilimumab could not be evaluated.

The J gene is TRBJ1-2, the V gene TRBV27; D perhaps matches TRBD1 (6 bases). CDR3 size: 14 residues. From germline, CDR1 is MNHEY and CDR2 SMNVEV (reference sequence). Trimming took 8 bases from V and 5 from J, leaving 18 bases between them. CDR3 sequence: CASGGVGQFYGYTF. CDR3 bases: TGTGCCAGCGGAGGCGTAGGACAGTTTTATGGCTACACCTTC.

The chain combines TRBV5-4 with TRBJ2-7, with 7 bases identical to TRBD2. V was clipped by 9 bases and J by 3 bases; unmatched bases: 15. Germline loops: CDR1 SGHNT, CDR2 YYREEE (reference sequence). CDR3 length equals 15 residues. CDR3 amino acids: CATTYRTSGGYEQYF. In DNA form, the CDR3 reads TGTGCCACAACCTACCGGACTAGTGGGGGCTACGAGCAGTACTTC.

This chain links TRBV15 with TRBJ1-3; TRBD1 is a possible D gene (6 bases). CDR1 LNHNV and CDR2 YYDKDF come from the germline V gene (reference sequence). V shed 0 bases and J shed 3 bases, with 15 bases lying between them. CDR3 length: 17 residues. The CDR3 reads CATSREGAGGYGNTIYF. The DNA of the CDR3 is TGTGCCACCAGCAGAGAGGGGGCCGGCGGGTATGGAAACACCATATATTTT.

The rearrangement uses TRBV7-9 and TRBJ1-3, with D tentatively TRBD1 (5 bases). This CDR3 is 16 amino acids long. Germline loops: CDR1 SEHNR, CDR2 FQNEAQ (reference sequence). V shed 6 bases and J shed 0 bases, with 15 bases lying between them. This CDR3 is CASSSARGGSGNTIYF. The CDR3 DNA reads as TGTGCCAGCAGTTCAGCTCGCGGGGGCTCTGGAAACACCATATATTTT.

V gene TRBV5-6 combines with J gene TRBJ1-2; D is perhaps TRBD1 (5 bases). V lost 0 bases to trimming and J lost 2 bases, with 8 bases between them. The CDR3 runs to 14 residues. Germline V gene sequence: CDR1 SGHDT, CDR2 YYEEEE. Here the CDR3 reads CASSLDRRNYGYTF. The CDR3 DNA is TGTGCCAGCAGCTTGGACAGGCGAAACTATGGCTACACCTTC.

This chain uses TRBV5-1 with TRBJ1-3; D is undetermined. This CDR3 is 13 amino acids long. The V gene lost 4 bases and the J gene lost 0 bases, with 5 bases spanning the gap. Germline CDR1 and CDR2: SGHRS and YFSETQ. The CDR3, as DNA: TGCGCCAGCAGCCAGAACTCTGGAAACACCATATATTTT. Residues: CASSQNSGNTIYF. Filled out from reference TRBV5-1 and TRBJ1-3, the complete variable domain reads KAGVTQTPRYLIKTRGQQVTLSCSPISGHRSVSWYQQTPGQGLQFLFEYFSETQRNKGNFPGRFSGRQFSNSRSEMNVSTLELGDSALYLCASSQNSGNTIYFGEGSWLTVV.

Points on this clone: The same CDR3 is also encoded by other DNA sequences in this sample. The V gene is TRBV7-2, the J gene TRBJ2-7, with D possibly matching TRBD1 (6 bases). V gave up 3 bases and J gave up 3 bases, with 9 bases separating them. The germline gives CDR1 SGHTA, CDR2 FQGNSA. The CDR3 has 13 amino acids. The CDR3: CASSFGRGYEQYF. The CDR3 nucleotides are TGTGCCAGCAGCTTTGGCAGGGGCTACGAGCAGTACTTC.

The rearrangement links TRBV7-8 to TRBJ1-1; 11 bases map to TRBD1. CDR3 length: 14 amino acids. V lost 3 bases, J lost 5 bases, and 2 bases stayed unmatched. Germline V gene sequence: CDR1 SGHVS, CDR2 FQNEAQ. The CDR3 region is CASSFGTGGTEAFF. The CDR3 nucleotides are TGTGCCAGCAGCTTTGGGACAGGGGGAACTGAAGCTTTCTTT.

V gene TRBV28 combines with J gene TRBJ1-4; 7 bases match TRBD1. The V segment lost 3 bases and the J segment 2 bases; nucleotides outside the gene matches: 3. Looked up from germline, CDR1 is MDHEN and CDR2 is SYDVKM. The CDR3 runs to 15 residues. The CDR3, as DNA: TGTGCCAGCAGTTTCCGACAGGGCACTAATGAAAAACTGTTTTTT. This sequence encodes CASSFRQGTNEKLFF.

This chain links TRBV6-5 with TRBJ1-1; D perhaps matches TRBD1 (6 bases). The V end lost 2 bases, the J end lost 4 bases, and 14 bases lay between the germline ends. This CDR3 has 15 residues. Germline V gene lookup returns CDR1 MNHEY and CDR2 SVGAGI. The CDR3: CASSYRAGAGTEAFF. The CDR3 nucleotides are TGTGCCAGCAGTTACAGGGCAGGGGCCGGCACTGAAGCTTTCTTT.

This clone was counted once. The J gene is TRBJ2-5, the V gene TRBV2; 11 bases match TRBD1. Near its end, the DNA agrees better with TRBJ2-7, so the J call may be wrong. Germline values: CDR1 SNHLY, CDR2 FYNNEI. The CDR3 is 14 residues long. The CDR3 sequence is CASSLPGQGDEQYF. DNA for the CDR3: TGTGCCAGCAGTCTACCGGGACAGGGGGACGAGCAGTACTTC.

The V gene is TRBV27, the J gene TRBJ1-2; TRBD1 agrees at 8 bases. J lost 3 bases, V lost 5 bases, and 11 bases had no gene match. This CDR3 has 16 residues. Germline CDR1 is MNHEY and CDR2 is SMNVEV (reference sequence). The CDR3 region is CASSITPGGADYGYTF. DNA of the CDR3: TGTGCCAGCAGTATAACCCCAGGGGGCGCGGACTATGGCTACACCTTC.

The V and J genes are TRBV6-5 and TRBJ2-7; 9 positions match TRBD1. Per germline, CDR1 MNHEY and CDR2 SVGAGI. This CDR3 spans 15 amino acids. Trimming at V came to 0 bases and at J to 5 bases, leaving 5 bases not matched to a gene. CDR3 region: CASSYSTGGSDEQYF. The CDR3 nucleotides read TGTGCCAGCAGTTACTCGACAGGGGGGTCGGACGAGCAGTACTTC.

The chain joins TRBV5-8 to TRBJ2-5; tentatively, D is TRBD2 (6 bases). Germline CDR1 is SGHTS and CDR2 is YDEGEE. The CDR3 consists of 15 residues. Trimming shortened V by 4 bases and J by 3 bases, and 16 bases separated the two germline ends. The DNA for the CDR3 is TGTGCCAGCAGCCGCCAGTGGGGGACTGAAGAGACCCAGTACTTC. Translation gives CASSRQWGTEETQYF.